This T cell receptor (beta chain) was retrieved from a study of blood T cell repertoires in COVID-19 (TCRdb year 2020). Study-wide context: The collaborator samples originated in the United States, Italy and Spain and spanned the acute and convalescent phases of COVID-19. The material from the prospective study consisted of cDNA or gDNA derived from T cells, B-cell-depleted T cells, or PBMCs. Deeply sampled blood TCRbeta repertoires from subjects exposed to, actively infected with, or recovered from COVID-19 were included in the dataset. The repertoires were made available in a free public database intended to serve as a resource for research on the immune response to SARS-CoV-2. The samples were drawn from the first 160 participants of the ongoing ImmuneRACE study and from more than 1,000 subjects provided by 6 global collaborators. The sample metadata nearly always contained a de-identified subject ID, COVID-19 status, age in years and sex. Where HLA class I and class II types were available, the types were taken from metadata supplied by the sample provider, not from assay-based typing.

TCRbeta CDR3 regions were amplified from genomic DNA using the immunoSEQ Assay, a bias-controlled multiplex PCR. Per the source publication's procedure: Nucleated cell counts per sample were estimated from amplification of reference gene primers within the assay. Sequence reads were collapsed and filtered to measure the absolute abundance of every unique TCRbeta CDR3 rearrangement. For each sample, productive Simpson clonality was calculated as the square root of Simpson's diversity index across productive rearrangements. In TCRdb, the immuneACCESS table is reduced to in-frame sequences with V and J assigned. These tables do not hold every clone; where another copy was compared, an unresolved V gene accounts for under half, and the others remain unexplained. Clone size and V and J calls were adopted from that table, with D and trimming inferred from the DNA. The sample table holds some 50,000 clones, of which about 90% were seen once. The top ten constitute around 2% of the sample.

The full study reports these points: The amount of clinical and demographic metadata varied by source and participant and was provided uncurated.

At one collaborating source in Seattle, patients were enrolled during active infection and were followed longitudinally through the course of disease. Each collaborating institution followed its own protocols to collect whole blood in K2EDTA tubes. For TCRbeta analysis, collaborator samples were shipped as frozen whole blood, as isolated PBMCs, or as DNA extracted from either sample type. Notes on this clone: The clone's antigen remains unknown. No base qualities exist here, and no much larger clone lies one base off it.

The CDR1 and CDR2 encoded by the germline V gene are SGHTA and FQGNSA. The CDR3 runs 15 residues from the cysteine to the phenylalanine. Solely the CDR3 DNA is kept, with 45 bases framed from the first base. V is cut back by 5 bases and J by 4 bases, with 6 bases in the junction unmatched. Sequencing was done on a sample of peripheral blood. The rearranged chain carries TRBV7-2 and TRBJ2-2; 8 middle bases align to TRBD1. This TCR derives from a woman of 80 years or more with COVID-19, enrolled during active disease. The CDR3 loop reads CASSATGVGTGELFF. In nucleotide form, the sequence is TGTGCCAGCAGCGCGACAGGGGTTGGCACCGGGGAGCTGTTTTTT. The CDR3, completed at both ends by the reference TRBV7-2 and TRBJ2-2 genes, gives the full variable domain GAGVSQSPSNKVTEKGKDVELRCDPISGHTALYWYRQSLGQGLEFLIYFQGNSAPDKSGLPSDRFSAERTGGSVSTLTIQRTQQEDSAVYLCASSATGVGTGELFFGEGSRLTVL.